What follows is one TCR beta chain and its context. Its antigen remains unknown. The V gene lost 3 bases and the J gene lost 8 bases, with 10 bases spanning the gap. CDR1 SGHAT and CDR2 FQNNGV come from the germline V gene. This CDR3 spans 12 amino acids. The record originates from a study of cytomegalovirus exposure and HLA in healthy donors. Study conclusions and caveats: A later analysis showed that HLA-associated TCR beta chains had undergone more clonal expansion than equally common others. Some TCR beta chains (about 170 of them) were listed as cytomegalovirus-associated.

Amplification used 60 Vbeta primers and 13 Jbeta primers. This table comes from immunoSEQ multiplex PCR, and its TCRdb copy is limited to in-frame clones, with some not included. The table records around 100,000 clones, around three quarters of them present only once. This TCR came from a middle-aged woman in good health and CMV-seronegative. The chain carries TRBV11-2 and TRBJ1-1; D is unclear. Sequencing was done on a sample of PBMCs. The CDR3 region is CASSFPRLEAFF. The CDR3 DNA reads as TGTGCCAGCAGCTTTCCGCGACTAGAAGCTTTCTTT.